The 15 T cell receptor beta chains below all came from one sample that was sequenced in a study of human T cells and chemical hapten exposure (dated by TCRdb to the early 2020s). This specimen's time point label, interpreted: pre-sensitization, week 0. The treatment or condition label on this specimen signifies: therapeutic diphenylcyclopropenone sensitization with weekly scalp DPC. The library was built by means of RACE. Data came from a NextSeq 500. The public reads were run again by TCRdb, first through fastp at Q25 and then through MiXCR, and only productive beta chains were kept. Rows are combined by CDR3 protein, so each entry shows the most common genes and DNA. This sample lists roughly 380,000 distinct CDR3 sequences; roughly 5% were detected once. The ten largest account for 2.5% to 3% of the sample. Here the sequenced sample was whole blood, taken in connection with sensitization to the hapten diphenylcyclopropenone (DPC). The receptors come from a woman aged 45-65 years with alopecia areata. Some clones in this sample may be carry-over from other donors' samples.

Ten or more counts support this clonotype. The J gene is TRBJ2-1, the V gene TRBV20-1, with D unclear. V lost 0 bases and J lost 8, with 11 bases in between. Germline loops: CDR1 DFQATT, CDR2 SNEGSKA (reference sequence). The CDR3 length is 13 residues. The CDR3 sequence: CSAREWAADEQFF. In nucleotides, the CDR3 is TGCAGTGCTAGAGAGTGGGCGGCCGATGAGCAGTTCTTC.

This clonotype was picked up many times. The chain is built from TRBV11-2 and TRBJ1-4; D gene uncertain. Germline V CDR1 and CDR2: SGHAT, FQNNGV. The CDR3 sequence is 12 residues long. Trimming stripped 2 bases from V and 8 bases from J, with 6 bases between. CDR3 amino acids: CASSLREEKLFF. The CDR3, as DNA: TGTGCCAGCAGCTTAAGGGAAGAAAAACTGTTTTTT.

This clonotype was detected ten times or more. This chain joins TRBV20-1 and TRBJ1-1; no firm D call. Germline V gene data show CDR1 as DFQATT and CDR2 as SNEGSKA (reference sequence). The germline V and J ends were trimmed by 5 bases and 5 bases, with 18 bases remaining between them. The CDR3 has 14 residues. DNA for the CDR3: TGCAGTGCTCACAGACGGGGATCGAGGACTGAAGCTTTCTTT. This translates into CSAHRRGSRTEAFF.

This clonotype appeared a few times. The rearrangement uses TRBV12-5 and TRBJ2-1; tentatively, D is TRBD1 (6 bases). V was cut by 6 bases and J by 8 bases, with 14 bases left in between. This CDR3 contains 13 residues. The germline CDR1 and CDR2 sequences are LGHNT and FRNRAP. Here the CDR3 reads CASGTGFLDEQFF. The CDR3 DNA sequence: TGTGCTAGTGGAACAGGGTTTCTCGATGAGCAGTTCTTC.

This clonotype was detected only a few times. The chain joins TRBV19 to TRBJ1-4; D ambiguous. The V end lost 4 bases, the J end lost 5 bases, and 11 bases lay between the germline ends. Germline V gene data show CDR1 as LNHDA and CDR2 as SQIVND (reference sequence). The CDR3 extends over 14 amino acids. CDR3 loop: CASSTRTQNEKLFF. The CDR3 nucleotides are TGTGCCAGTAGTACCCGGACTCAGAATGAAAAACTGTTTTTT.

CDR3 residues: CASSVGQGIETQYF. CDR3 DNA sequence: TGTGCCAGCAGCGTAGGACAGGGGATTGAGACCCAGTACTTC. The chain joins TRBV9 to TRBJ2-5; TRBD1 aligns across 8 bases. From germline, CDR1 is SGDLS and CDR2 YYNGEE. The J segment lost 5 bases and the V segment lost 0 bases, leaving 3 bases of the junction unmatched. This CDR3 is built from 14 residues.

The chain joins TRBV5-1 to TRBJ2-7, with D possibly TRBD1 on 6 matching bases. In germline, CDR1 is SGHRS, CDR2 YFSETQ. CDR3 size: 15 residues. The V and J ends lost 6 bases and 5 bases respectively, with 21 bases between them. CDR3: CASTLGTFWGDEQYF. CDR3 coding DNA: TGCGCCAGCACCCTCGGGACATTTTGGGGAGACGAGCAGTACTTC.

This clonotype was seen ten or more times. The CDR3 DNA is TGTGCCAGCAGCGCCACCAGGGTTCTCGGAGAGACCCAGTACTTC. Translation: CASSATRVLGETQYF. J is TRBJ2-5 and V is TRBV7-9; D is perhaps TRBD1 (5 bases). The CDR3 contains 15 residues. V dropped 5 bases and J dropped 4 bases, with 17 bases sitting between them. Germline-derived CDR1 and CDR2 are SEHNR and FQNEAQ (reference sequence).

This clonotype was picked up many times. V is TRBV15 and J is TRBJ2-2; 10 bases agree with TRBD2. After removal of 8 bases from V and 0 bases from J, the junction contained 3 bases not matched to a gene. The CDR3 sequence is 15 residues long. Per germline, CDR1 LNHNV and CDR2 YYDKDF (reference sequence). The CDR3 sequence: CATEAGGPNTGELFF. DNA for the CDR3: TGTGCCACCGAAGCGGGGGGGCCGAACACCGGGGAGCTGTTTTTT.

This clonotype was seen ten or more times. V usage is TRBV7-9 and J usage is TRBJ1-6, with D possibly matching TRBD1 (5 bases). This CDR3 is built from 14 residues. Trimming cost V 1 base and J 10 bases, with 11 bases left between them. Germline CDR1 and CDR2: SEHNR and FQNEAQ (reference sequence). CDR3 nucleotide sequence: TGTGCCAGCAGCTTAGTAGGGGCCGGATCACCCCTCCACTTT. It is translated as CASSLVGAGSPLHF.

The V and J genes are TRBV29-1 and TRBJ2-3; 8 nucleotides line up with TRBD1. This CDR3 has 12 residues. V trimming: 7 bases; J trimming: 4 bases; junction bases outside the gene matches: 4. Per the germline V gene, CDR1 is SQVTM and CDR2 is ANQGSEA. The CDR3 region has the DNA TGCAGCGCACGACAGGGGCCAGATACGCAGTATTTT. Its protein product is CSARQGPDTQYF.

This clonotype was found many times. This rearrangement joins TRBV27 to TRBJ2-6; 12 nucleotides agree with TRBD2. J lost 0 bases, V lost 6 bases, and 21 bases had no gene match. The CDR3 has 23 residues. The germline V gene has CDR1 MNHEY and CDR2 SMNVEV (reference sequence). The CDR3 protein is CASSPARQLGTSGHFSGANVLTF. CDR3 DNA sequence: TGTGCCAGCAGCCCCGCCAGACAGTTAGGGACTAGCGGGCATTTCTCTGGGGCCAACGTCCTGACTTTC.

The rearrangement joins TRBV6-5 to TRBJ1-5; 11 positions agree with TRBD1. This CDR3 has 16 residues. The ends lost 5 bases at V and 2 bases at J; junction bases unmatched: 5. The germline CDR1 and CDR2 sequences are MNHEY and SVGAGI. In DNA, the CDR3 is TGTGCCAGCAGTACCGGACAGGGGGCTGGCAATCAGCCCCAGCATTTT. It translates to CASSTGQGAGNQPQHF.

This clonotype was seen a handful of times. V gene TRBV24-1 combines with J gene TRBJ1-5, with D perhaps TRBD1 (5 bases). This CDR3 spans 18 amino acids. Trimming removed 3 bases from V and 5 bases from J, with 22 bases in between. Germline-derived CDR1 and CDR2 are KGHDR and SFDVKD. CDR3 DNA: TGTGCCACCAGTGATCCTGAGGGCTACACCTTAGGGGATCAGCCCCAGCATTTT. As protein: CATSDPEGYTLGDQPQHF.

There are a few counts of this clonotype. V gene TRBV7-6 combines with J gene TRBJ1-2, with unresolved D. This CDR3 region has 12 residues. Trimming took off 5 bases at V and 4 bases at J, with 8 bases between the two ends. Germline CDR1 reads SGHVS; CDR2 reads FNYEAQ. The DNA of the CDR3 is TGTGCCAGCAGCCCCGGCTTCTATGGCTACACCTTC. This codes for CASSPGFYGYTF.